Listed below are T cell receptor beta chains from one sample, sequenced in a study of regulatory T cells in long-lasting Graves disease. A single record per CDR3 protein comes from TCRdb applying MiXCR to the multiplex PCR reads. The data show about 620,000 distinct CDR3 sequences, less than 20% seen once. The data were also submitted as part of a second study, on T cells in Graves' hyperthyroidism and ophthalmopathy.

The sample in question was peripheral blood mononuclear cells (PBMCs), obtained at new diagnosis, from a patient treated with antithyroid drugs. All receptors come from a woman between 25 and 40 years old with Graves disease. Both conserved end residues are trimmed from each CDR3.

>TRBJ2-1|TRBV20-1|12
SAAASGSYNEQF
>TRBJ2-4|TRBV20-1|11
SESSQMKNIQY
>TRBJ2-7|TRBV6-2/TRBV6-3|15
ASSYGPPGEGAYEQY
>TRBJ1-3|TRBV30|10
ALPAGGNTIY
>TRBJ2-2|TRBV7-2|13
ASSLEGSVAGELF
>TRBJ2-7|TRBV12-3/TRBV12-4|12
ASGQDGLTYEQY
>TRBJ2-1|TRBV27|11
ASSFSSINEQF
>TRBJ2-1|TRBV2|15
ASIFGLSGAPYNEQF
>TRBJ2-2|TRBV20-1|10
SARQNTGELF
>TRBJ1-4|TRBV7-9|13
ASSLMSGGAEKLF
>TRBJ2-5|TRBV20-1|11
SAGIGGGETQY
>TRBJ1-3|TRBV4-2|13
ASSQVDSSGNTIY
>TRBJ1-4|TRBV6-1|12
ASRAGQSVGKLF
>-|TRBV28|14
ASSLTLAEGVREQY
>TRBJ2-7|TRBV25-1|12
ASSRGLQGYEQY
>TRBJ2-7|TRBV7-2|12
ASSRGQGPYEQY
>TRBJ1-2|TRBV6-2/TRBV6-3|12
ASSVAGPKAGYT
>TRBJ1-2|TRBV5-5|12
ASRFRTGLYGYT
>TRBJ2-5|TRBV6-2/TRBV6-3|13
ASSYSIVTSGTQY
>TRBJ2-2|TRBV10-3|14
AISDVGIATTGELF
>TRBJ2-7|TRBV19|13
ASSIDPARAYEQY
>TRBJ2-1|TRBV7-9|17
ASSLERLGRGALGVEQF
>TRBJ2-7|TRBV2|13
ASSEGTGYPYEQY
>TRBJ2-3|TRBV4-1|9
ASSQGLGQY
>TRBJ2-3|TRBV7-2|13
ASSYSLRSTDTQY
>TRBJ1-4|TRBV9|13
ASSVIGGAGEKLF
>TRBJ1-5|TRBV28|14
ASSIPRKVSNQPQH
>TRBJ2-7|TRBV30|11
AWSVGATYEQY
>TRBJ2-7|TRBV4-1|13
ASSQARTGSYEQY
>TRBJ2-7|TRBV7-9|8
ASSGTPRY
>TRBJ1-1|TRBV20-1|9
RGAGDTEAF
>TRBJ2-1|TRBV5-1|15
ASSLYGTGGAYNEQF
>TRBJ2-5|TRBV12-3/TRBV12-4|15
ASSLLGLAGVSETQY
>TRBJ1-1|TRBV7-8|14
ASSPQGRQTRTEAF
>TRBJ1-6|TRBV18|12
ASSPDREVSPLH
>TRBJ2-1|TRBV20-1|13
SATRVSGMLDEQF
>TRBJ1-1|TRBV3-1|14
ASSHGTGSMNTEAF
>TRBJ1-1|TRBV19|13
ASSIGSKGNTEAF
>TRBJ2-1|TRBV5-1|15
ASSRSSGRPSYNEQF
>TRBJ1-1|TRBV6-1|9
ASGKYTEAF
>TRBJ2-3|TRBV28|11
ASSLLGIDTQY
>TRBJ2-4|TRBV5-1|12
ASSERESGNIQY
>TRBJ1-5|TRBV9|13
ASSGSGGIGEPQH
>TRBJ1-2|TRBV27|14
ASSQNPKEVLYGYT
>TRBJ2-3|TRBV18|14
ASSPPVGGHTDTQY
>TRBJ1-5|TRBV27|13
ASSLLTGRNQPQH
>TRBJ1-5|TRBV28|12
ASSFGGAGQPQH
>TRBJ2-1|TRBV7-3|11
ASSPGLSGGFF
>TRBJ1-2|TRBV27|12
ASSLKPANYGYT
>TRBJ2-1|TRBV10-3|13
AIRDPGQINNEQF
>TRBJ2-7|TRBV10-3|13
AISESLSGSYEQY
>TRBJ2-7|TRBV3-1|12
ASSQGGRRDEQY
>TRBJ2-2|TRBV24-1|14
ATSDLSGSRTGELF
>TRBJ1-2|TRBV4-2|13
ASSQVGGVSYGYT
>TRBJ1-5|TRBV18|14
ASSLYSLGDNQPQH